A single sample gave rise to the 13 T cell receptor beta chains below, sequenced in a study of T cell changes during pregnancy in multiple sclerosis. The repertoire was sequenced with immunoSEQ multiplex PCR; TCRdb's copy has only in-frame clones and lacks some. The sample shows about 70,000 clones, 85% to 95% of them seen only once. Sequencing used peripheral blood, obtained in the third trimester of pregnancy. The receptor set was obtained from a female donor with multiple sclerosis, enrolled in a pregnancy study.

This rearrangement joins TRBV2 to TRBJ2-2, with D uncertain. V lost 6 bases and J 7 bases, leaving 9 bases between the germline ends. This CDR3 contains 12 residues. CDR1 is SNHLY and CDR2 is FYNNEI in the germline V gene. The CDR3 DNA reads TGTGCCAGCAGCCAGAATGGCGGGGAGCTGTTTTTT. Its translation is CASSQNGGELFF.

The J gene is TRBJ1-2, the V gene TRBV28, with unresolved D. CDR1 is MDHEN, CDR2 SYDVKM, per germline. This CDR3 has 16 residues. With 5 bases removed from V and 2 bases from J, the gap between germline ends came to 18 bases. CDR3 coding DNA: TGTGCCAGCAGTCTGATAGACCCAGGCGTCAACTATGGCTACACCTTC. As protein: CASSLIDPGVNYGYTF.

The chain employs TRBV19 and TRBJ2-7, with TRBD1 matching 7 bases. In germline, CDR1 is LNHDA, CDR2 SQIVND (reference sequence). Trimming removed 4 bases from V and 2 bases from J; junction bases left unmatched: 2. The CDR3 extends over 13 amino acids. CDR3 in DNA: TGTGCCAGTAGTAATGACAGGGCCTACGAGCAGTACTTC. Translation: CASSNDRAYEQYF.

The chain couples TRBV29-1 to TRBJ1-1; possible D gene TRBD1, 6 bases. The germline V gene encodes CDR1 SQVTM and CDR2 ANQGSEA. V was shortened by 4 bases and J by 1 base, with 7 bases between the two germline ends. This CDR3 is 12 amino acids long. CDR3 nucleotides: TGCAGCGTTGCGGGACAGAACACTGAAGCTTTCTTT. Translating it yields CSVAGQNTEAFF.

The chain joins TRBV5-5 to TRBJ2-7; D possibly corresponds to TRBD2 (5 bases). Between the trimmed V and J ends, which lost 5 bases and 7 bases, there was a span of 13 bases. The CDR3 sequence is 12 residues long. CDR1 is SGHKS, CDR2 YYEKEE, per germline (reference sequence). The CDR3 region is CASRSDSGEQYF. As DNA, the CDR3 is TGTGCCAGCAGATCCGATTCGGGAGAGCAGTACTTC. The variable domain in full, completed from reference TRBV5-5 and TRBJ2-7, reads DAGVTQSPTHLIKTRGQQVTLRCSPISGHKSVSWYQQVLGQGPQFIFQYYEKEERGRGNFPDRFSARQFPNYSSELNVNALLLGDSALYLCASRSDSGEQYFGPGTRLTVT.

In this sample, this clone turned up once. V gene TRBV4-2 combines with J gene TRBJ2-5, with 8 bases identical to TRBD1. The germline CDR1 and CDR2 sequences are LGHNA and YNFKEQ. This CDR3 contains 16 residues. J was trimmed by 6 bases and V by 1 base; bases with no gene match: 10. This chain's CDR3 is CASSQVPAGGIQTQYF. The CDR3 nucleotides read TGTGCCAGCAGCCAAGTCCCGGCAGGGGGCATTCAGACCCAGTACTTC.

The V call is TRBV20-1, the J call TRBJ2-7; a possible D gene is TRBD1 (5 bases). The CDR3 runs 11 residues. The germline gives CDR1 DFQATT, CDR2 SNEGSKA (reference sequence). V was trimmed by 3 bases and J by 3 bases, leaving 6 bases between them. The CDR3 region has the DNA TGCAGTGCTAGGGGGCACTACGAGCAGTACTTC. Translated, it gives CSARGHYEQYF.

This chain joins TRBV10-3 and TRBJ1-1; no reliable D call. This CDR3 has 12 amino acids. V shed 0 bases and J shed 11 bases, with 10 bases lying between them. From germline, CDR1 is ENHRY and CDR2 SYGVKD. The CDR3 bases are TGTGCCATCAGTGAGTCCGCCGGGGTTGCTTTCTTT. Translated: CAISESAGVAFF.

V usage is TRBV27 and J usage is TRBJ1-1; TRBD1 matches at 7 bases. The CDR3 contains 13 residues. Germline CDR1 is MNHEY and CDR2 is SMNVEV (reference sequence). With V trimmed by 0 bases and J by 11 bases, 6 bases remained unmatched. CDR3 bases: TGTGCCAGCAGTTTATCGTCCAGGGGGAGTGCTTTCTTT. As protein: CASSLSSRGSAFF.

The chain links TRBV7-2 to TRBJ1-2; no reliable D call. The CDR3 extends over 12 amino acids. Trimming removed 1 base at V and 9 bases at J, with 9 bases between. Germline-derived CDR1 and CDR2 are SGHTA and FQGNSA. CDR3 in DNA: TGTGCCAGCAGCTTAGACGGGAGAAGCTACACCTTC. This gives the protein CASSLDGRSYTF. Complete variable domain (other parts from reference TRBV7-2 and TRBJ1-2): GAGVSQSPSNKVTEKGKDVELRCDPISGHTALYWYRQSLGQGLEFLIYFQGNSAPDKSGLPSDRFSAERTGGSVSTLTIQRTQQEDSAVYLCASSLDGRSYTFGSGTRLTVV.

This clone appeared a single time. The chain has TRBV7-2 and TRBJ2-7; 12 nucleotides agree with TRBD2. CDR1 is SGHTA and CDR2 is FQGNSA in the germline V gene. Germline trimming cut 2 bases from V and 0 bases from J; bases unmatched to any gene: 5. The CDR3 contains 17 residues. CDR3 DNA: TGTGCCAGCAGCTTACAACAGGGACTAGCGGGCTCCTACGAGCAGTACTTC. It codes for CASSLQQGLAGSYEQYF.

The chain is built from TRBV28 and TRBJ1-5, with 7 bases lining up with TRBD1. Germline-derived CDR1 and CDR2 are MDHEN and SYDVKM. V shed 5 bases, J shed 5 bases, and the junction held 12 bases outside the gene matches. The CDR3 runs to 16 residues. The CDR3 reads CASSQLTGNFYQPQHF. The DNA of the CDR3 is TGTGCCAGCAGTCAACTGACAGGGAATTTCTATCAGCCCCAGCATTTT. The complete variable domain, with remaining parts taken from reference TRBV28 and TRBJ1-5, reads DVKVTQSSRYLVKRTGEKVFLECVQDMDHENMFWYRQDPGLGLRLIYFSYDVKMKEKGDIPEGYSVSREKKERFSLILESASTNQTSMYLCASSQLTGNFYQPQHFGDGTRLSIL.

This clone was seen a single time. The rearrangement links TRBV9 to TRBJ2-3; 7 bases fit TRBD2. V trimming: 0 bases; J trimming: 2 bases; junction bases outside the gene matches: 9. The CDR3 extends over 17 amino acids. Per the germline V gene, CDR1 is SGDLS and CDR2 is YYNGEE. The DNA of the CDR3 is TGTGCCAGCAGCGTAGGATCCCTAGCGGCCTTCACAGATACGCAGTATTTT. Residues: CASSVGSLAAFTDTQYF.